This T cell receptor beta chain emerged from a study of cytomegalovirus exposure and HLA in healthy donors. Study outcomes and limitations: A list of approximately 150 TCR beta chains associated with cytomegalovirus was given. A later analysis found that most CMV-associated TCR beta chains appeared HLA-restricted.

PCR involved 60 Vbeta and 13 Jbeta primers. Sequencing used immunoSEQ multiplex PCR; TCRdb keeps in-frame clones, though not all of them. The sample shows roughly 140,000 clones, approximately 80% of them seen only once. The CDR3 sequence is 11 residues long. V was shortened by 6 bases and J by 6 bases, with 10 bases between the two germline ends. Germline values: CDR1 DFQATT, CDR2 SNEGSKA (reference sequence). Comment on this clone: Its matching antigen is unknown.

Donors were ostensibly healthy at sampling, although undocumented immune exposures were probable. The receptor's source is a man younger than 40 in good health and CMV-seropositive. The chain employs TRBV20-1 and TRBJ2-3; no clear D gene. Sequencing was carried out using PBMCs. CDR3 in amino acids: CSAKVGDTQYF. CDR3 bases: TGCAGTGCAAAGGTGGGCGATACGCAGTATTTT.